Sequencing of this TCR beta chain was carried out in a study of cytomegalovirus exposure and HLA in healthy donors. At sampling all donors were nominally healthy, likely with unrecorded immune exposures. Study observations and caveats: For most TCR sequences rarity was the rule, although some public TCRs occurred in many donors.

The CDR3 extends over 16 amino acids. The trim removed 1 base at V and 7 bases at J, leaving 4 bases unmatched. The germline V gene has CDR1 LGHNA and CDR2 YNFKEQ. With respect to this clone: Its target is not known.

The PCR used 60 Vbeta and 13 Jbeta primers. Clones were sequenced by immunoSEQ multiplex PCR, and TCRdb holds only the in-frame ones, with some missing. The sample lists 150,000 to 200,000 clones; roughly 77% were seen once. The clonotype originates from a man between 18 and 35 years old in good health and CMV-seropositive. V and J are TRBV4-2 and TRBJ2-2; TRBD2 agrees at 12 bases. The specimen was PBMCs. The chain's CDR3 is CASSQVLGLAGGELFF. The CDR3 DNA sequence: TGTGCCAGCAGCCAAGTGTTGGGACTAGCGGGCGGGGAGCTGTTTTTT.